A single sample is the source of the 10 T cell receptor beta chains below, sequenced in a study of cytomegalovirus exposure and HLA in healthy donors. 13 Jbeta primers and 60 Vbeta primers were used for the PCR. Only in-frame clones appear in the TCRdb table, and some are missing; sequencing was by immunoSEQ multiplex PCR. The sample carries about 120,000 clones, 80% recorded once. The sample consisted of PBMCs. Receptor source: a male donor in good health and CMV-seronegative.

The chain has TRBV27 and TRBJ2-7; 8 bases agree with TRBD1. The CDR3 has 14 residues. The V gene end was trimmed by 6 bases and the J gene end by 3 bases; junction bases not matched to a gene: 7. Germline values: CDR1 MNHEY, CDR2 SMNVEV (reference sequence). This chain's CDR3 is CASSDFTGGYEQYF. CDR3 in DNA: TGTGCCAGCAGCGATTTTACAGGGGGCTACGAGCAGTACTTC.

This sequence joins TRBV30 and TRBJ1-2; 7 bases line up with TRBD1. Germline CDR1 reads GTSNPN; CDR2 reads SVGIG (reference sequence). The CDR3 extends over 12 amino acids. Trimming cost V 8 bases and J 7 bases; bases outside gene matches: 10. Here the CDR3 reads CARVDRAAGYTF. The CDR3 bases are TGTGCCCGCGTTGACAGGGCAGCTGGCTACACCTTC. The variable domain in full, with the rest retrieved from reference TRBV30 and TRBJ1-2, is SQTIHQWPATLVQPVGSPLSLECTVEGTSNPNLYWYRQAAGRGLQLLFYSVGIGQISSEVPQNLSASRPQDRQFILSSKKLLLSDSGFYLCARVDRAAGYTFGSGTRLTVV.

About this clone itself: The junction differs from germline at one of its ends, possibly a read error. The chain joins TRBV7-9 to TRBJ1-2, with 8 bases matching TRBD1. This CDR3 is built from 13 residues. The germline CDR1 and CDR2 sequences are SEHNR and FQNEAQ (reference sequence). CDR3 sequence: CSSSARQGYGYTF. CDR3 sequence (DNA): TGTTCCAGCAGCGCGCGACAGGGGTATGGCTACACCTTC.

The V call is TRBV5-4, the J call TRBJ1-1; no reliable D call. Trimming pared 0 bases from V and 5 bases from J, leaving 8 bases between. In germline, CDR1 is SGHNT, CDR2 YYREEE (reference sequence). This CDR3 is 13 amino acids long. The CDR3 loop reads CASSLGGKTEAFF. The CDR3 DNA is TGTGCCAGCAGCTTGGGAGGGAAAACTGAAGCTTTCTTT.

This chain links TRBV7-2 with TRBJ1-6; D unresolved. The germline V gene encodes CDR1 SGHTA and CDR2 FQGNSA. With 5 bases removed from V and 7 bases from J, the gap between germline ends came to 9 bases. This CDR3 is 13 amino acids long. The CDR3 coding sequence is TGTGCCAGCAGCACATATACAAATTCACCCCTCCACTTT. It yields the protein CASSTYTNSPLHF.

The chain joins TRBV6-4 to TRBJ2-1, with 8 bases aligning to TRBD1. V lost 0 bases and J lost 9; bases outside the gene matches: 10. This CDR3 is 16 amino acids long. Per the germline V gene, CDR1 is MRHNA and CDR2 is SNTAGT. This chain's CDR3 is CASSDSTDRVSSEQFF. The CDR3 DNA sequence: TGTGCCAGCAGTGACTCGACGGACAGGGTTTCTAGTGAGCAGTTCTTC.

In its sample, this clone was seen once. The rearrangement links TRBV6-1 to TRBJ2-5; D perhaps matches TRBD1 (6 bases). The V end was cut by 6 bases, the J end by 6 bases, with 11 bases between. The CDR3 has 12 residues. CDR1 is MNHNS, CDR2 SASEGT, per germline. CDR3 bases: TGTGCCAGCAGGCAACAGGGAAAGACCCAGTACTTC. It translates to CASRQQGKTQYF.

The chain recombines TRBV5-6 with TRBJ1-5; D may be TRBD1 (5 bases). Germline loops: CDR1 SGHDT, CDR2 YYEEEE. Trimming took off 4 bases at V and 6 bases at J, with 23 bases between the two ends. The CDR3 has 17 amino acids. CDR3 nucleotide sequence: TGTGCCAGCAGCACCACGCCCGGGGGAGGGGTAAGTCAGCCCCAGCATTTT. Translated, it gives CASSTTPGGGVSQPQHF.

As for this clone: One end of the junction varies from germline; a read error may be responsible. The gene calls are TRBV7-3 and TRBJ2-6; TRBD1 matches 12 bases. The CDR3 is made up of 17 amino acids. The germline CDR1 and CDR2 sequences are SGHTA and FQGTGA. CDR3 sequence (DNA): TGTGCCAGCAGCATGGGACAGGGGGCGCTAGGGGCCAACGGCCTGACTTTC. It specifies CASSMGQGALGANGLTF. Full variable domain (rest looked up from reference TRBV7-3 and TRBJ2-6): GAGVSQTPSNKVTEKGKYVELRCDPISGHTALYWYRQSLGQGPEFLIYFQGTGAADDSGLPNDRFFAVRPEGSVSTLKIQRTERGDSAVYLCASSMGQGALGANGLTFGAGSRLTVL.

The chain employs TRBV15 and TRBJ2-2; 9 bases line up with TRBD1. J was trimmed by 6 bases and V by 3 bases; bases with no gene match: 8. The germline V gene has CDR1 LNHNV and CDR2 YYDKDF (reference sequence). The CDR3 has 16 amino acids. DNA of the CDR3: TGTGCCACCAGCAGTCGGACAGGGGCCCTCCCCGGGGAGCTGTTTTTT. Protein product: CATSSRTGALPGELFF.